This T cell receptor (beta chain) stems from a study of metastatic and nonmetastatic thyroid tumors. TCRdb re-called the PCR reads through MiXCR. The sample lists 20,000 to 25,000 clones; approximately 25% were seen once. Every patient underwent thyroid surgery untreated. J lost 6 bases, V lost 3 bases, and 7 bases had no gene match. CDR1 and CDR2 from the germline V gene are SNHLY and FYNNEI. The CDR3 is made up of 16 amino acids. V gene TRBV2 combines with J gene TRBJ2-7; 14 bases agree with TRBD2. The specimen sequenced was tumor tissue. The receptor's source is a female donor with papillary thyroid cancer or a benign thyroid nodule (not recorded which). Some clones in this sample may be carry-over from other donors' samples. The CDR3 loop reads CASSEGGLAGESEQYF. The CDR3 DNA follows: TGTGCCAGCAGTGAGGGGGGACTAGCGGGAGAGAGCGAGCAGTACTTC.